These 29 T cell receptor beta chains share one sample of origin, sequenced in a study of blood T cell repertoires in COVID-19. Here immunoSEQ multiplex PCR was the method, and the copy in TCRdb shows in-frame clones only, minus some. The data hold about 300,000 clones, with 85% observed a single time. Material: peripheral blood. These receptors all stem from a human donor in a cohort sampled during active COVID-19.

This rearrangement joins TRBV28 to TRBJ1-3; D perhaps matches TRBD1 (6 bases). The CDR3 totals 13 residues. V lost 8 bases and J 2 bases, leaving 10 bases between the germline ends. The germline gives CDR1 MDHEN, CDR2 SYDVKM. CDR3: CASRKGAGNTIYF. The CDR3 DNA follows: TGTGCCAGCCGTAAGGGGGCTGGAAACACCATATATTTT.

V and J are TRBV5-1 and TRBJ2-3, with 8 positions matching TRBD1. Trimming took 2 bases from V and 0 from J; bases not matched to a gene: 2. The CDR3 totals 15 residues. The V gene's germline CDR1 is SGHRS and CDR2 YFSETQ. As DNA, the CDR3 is TGCGCCAGCAGCTTACAGGGGGGAAGCACAGATACGCAGTATTTT. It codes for CASSLQGGSTDTQYF.

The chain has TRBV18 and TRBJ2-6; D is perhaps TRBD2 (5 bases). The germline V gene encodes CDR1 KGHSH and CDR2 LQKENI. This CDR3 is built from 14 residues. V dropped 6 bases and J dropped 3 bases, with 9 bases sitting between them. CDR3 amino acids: CASSEDFGANVLTF. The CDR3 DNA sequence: TGTGCCAGCTCGGAGGATTTTGGGGCCAACGTCCTGACTTTC.

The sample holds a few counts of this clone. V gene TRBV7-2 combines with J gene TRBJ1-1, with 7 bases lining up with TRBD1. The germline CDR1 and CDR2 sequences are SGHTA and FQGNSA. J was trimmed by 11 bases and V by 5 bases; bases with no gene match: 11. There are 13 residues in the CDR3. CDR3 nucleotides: TGTGCCAGCAGCCTAAGAGACAGGGATATTGCTTTCTTT. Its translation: CASSLRDRDIAFF.

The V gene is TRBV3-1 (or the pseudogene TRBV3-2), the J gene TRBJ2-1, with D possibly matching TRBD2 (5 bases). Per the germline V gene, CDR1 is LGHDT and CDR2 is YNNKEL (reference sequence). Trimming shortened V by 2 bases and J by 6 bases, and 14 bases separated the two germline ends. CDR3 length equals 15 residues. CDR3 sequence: CASSQSAASSNEQFF. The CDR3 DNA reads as TGTGCCAGCAGCCAATCCGCGGCTAGCAGCAATGAGCAGTTCTTC.

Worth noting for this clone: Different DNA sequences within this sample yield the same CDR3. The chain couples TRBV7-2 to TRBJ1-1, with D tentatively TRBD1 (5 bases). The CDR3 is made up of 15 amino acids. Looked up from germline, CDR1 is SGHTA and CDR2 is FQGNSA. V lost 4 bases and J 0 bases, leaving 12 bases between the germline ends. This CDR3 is CASSSHQGLNTEAFF. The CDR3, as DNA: TGTGCCAGCAGCTCCCATCAGGGTTTGAACACTGAAGCTTTCTTT.

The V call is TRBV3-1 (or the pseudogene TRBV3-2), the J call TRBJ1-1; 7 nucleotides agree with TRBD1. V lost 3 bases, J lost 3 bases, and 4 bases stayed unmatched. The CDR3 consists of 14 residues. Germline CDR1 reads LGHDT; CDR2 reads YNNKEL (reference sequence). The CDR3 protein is CASSQRQGHTEAFF. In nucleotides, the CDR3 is TGTGCCAGCAGCCAGCGACAGGGACACACTGAAGCTTTCTTT.

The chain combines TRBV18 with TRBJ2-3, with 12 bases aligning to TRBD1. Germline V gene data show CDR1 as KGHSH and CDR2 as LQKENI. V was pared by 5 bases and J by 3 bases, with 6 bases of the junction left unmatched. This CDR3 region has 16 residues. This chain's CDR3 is CASSSGTGGRTDTQYF. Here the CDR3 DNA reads TGTGCCAGCTCATCAGGGACAGGGGGCAGGACAGATACGCAGTATTTT.

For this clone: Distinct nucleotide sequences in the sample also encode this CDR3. The CDR3 region has the DNA TGTGCCAGCAGCCCCGGGGGCACAGATACGCAGTATTTT. Amino acid sequence: CASSPGGTDTQYF. This chain connects TRBV3-1 (or the pseudogene TRBV3-2) to TRBJ2-3; TRBD2 might be the D (5 bases). The CDR3 is 13 amino acids. Germline lookup yields CDR1 LGHDT and CDR2 YNNKEL (reference sequence). Trimming cost V 4 bases and J 1 base, with 6 bases left between them.

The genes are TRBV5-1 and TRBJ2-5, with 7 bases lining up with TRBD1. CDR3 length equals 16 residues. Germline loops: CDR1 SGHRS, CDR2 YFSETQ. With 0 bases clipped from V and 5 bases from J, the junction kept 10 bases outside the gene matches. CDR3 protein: CASSLGGNRGSETQYF. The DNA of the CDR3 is TGCGCCAGCAGCTTGGGGGGGAACAGGGGCTCCGAGACCCAGTACTTC.

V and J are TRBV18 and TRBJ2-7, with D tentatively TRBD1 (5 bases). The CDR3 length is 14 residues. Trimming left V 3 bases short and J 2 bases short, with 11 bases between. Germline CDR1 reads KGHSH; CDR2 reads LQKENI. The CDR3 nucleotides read TGTGCCAGCTCACCGGGGCAACAGGCCTACGAGCAGTACTTC. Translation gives CASSPGQQAYEQYF.

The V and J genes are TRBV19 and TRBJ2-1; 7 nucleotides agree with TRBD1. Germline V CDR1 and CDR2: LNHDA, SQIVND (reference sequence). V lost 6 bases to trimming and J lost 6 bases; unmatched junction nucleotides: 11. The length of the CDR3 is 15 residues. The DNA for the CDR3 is TGTGCCAGTAGCCCGGGACAGCTTTATATCAATGAGCAGTTCTTC. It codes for CASSPGQLYINEQFF.

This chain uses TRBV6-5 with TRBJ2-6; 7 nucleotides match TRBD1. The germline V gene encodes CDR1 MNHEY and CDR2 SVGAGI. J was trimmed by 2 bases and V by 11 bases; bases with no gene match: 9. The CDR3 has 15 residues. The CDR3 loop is CALHRGKAGANVLTF. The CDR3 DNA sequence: TGTGCCCTACACAGGGGTAAGGCTGGGGCCAACGTCCTGACTTTC.

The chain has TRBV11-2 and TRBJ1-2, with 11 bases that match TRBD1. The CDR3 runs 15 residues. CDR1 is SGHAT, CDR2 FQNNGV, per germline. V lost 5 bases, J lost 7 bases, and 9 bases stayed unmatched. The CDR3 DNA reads TGTGCCAGCAGCCCCACCGTAGGGACAGGGGGTGGCTACACCTTC. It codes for CASSPTVGTGGGYTF.

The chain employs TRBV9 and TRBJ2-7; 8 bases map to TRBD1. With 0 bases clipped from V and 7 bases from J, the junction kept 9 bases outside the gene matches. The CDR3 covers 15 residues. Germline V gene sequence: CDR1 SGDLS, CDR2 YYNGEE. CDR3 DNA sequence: TGTGCCAGCAGCGTAGAATCCCAGGGGGCCGGGGAGCAGTACTTC. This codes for CASSVESQGAGEQYF.

The CDR3 sequence: CASSYPLAGAGETQYF. CDR3 nucleotide sequence: TGTGCCAGCAGTTACCCTCTAGCGGGAGCTGGAGAGACCCAGTACTTC. The genes are TRBV6-6 and TRBJ2-5; 10 bases line up with TRBD2. This CDR3 has 16 amino acids. Germline values: CDR1 MNHNY, CDR2 SVGAGI (reference sequence). The junction had 7 bases not matched to a gene; V was cut back by 2 bases and J by 4 bases.

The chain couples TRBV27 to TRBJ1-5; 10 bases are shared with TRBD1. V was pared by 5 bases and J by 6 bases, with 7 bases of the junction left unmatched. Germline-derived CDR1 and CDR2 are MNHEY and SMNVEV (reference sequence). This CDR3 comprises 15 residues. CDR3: CASSINRDRGQPQHF. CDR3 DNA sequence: TGTGCCAGCAGTATAAACCGGGACAGGGGTCAGCCCCAGCATTTT.

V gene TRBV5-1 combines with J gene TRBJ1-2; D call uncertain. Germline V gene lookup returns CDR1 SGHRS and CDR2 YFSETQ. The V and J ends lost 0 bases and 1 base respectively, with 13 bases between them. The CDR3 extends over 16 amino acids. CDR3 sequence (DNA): TGCGCCAGCAGCTTGGATGGGTCAGGTATTAACTATGGCTACACCTTC. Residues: CASSLDGSGINYGYTF.

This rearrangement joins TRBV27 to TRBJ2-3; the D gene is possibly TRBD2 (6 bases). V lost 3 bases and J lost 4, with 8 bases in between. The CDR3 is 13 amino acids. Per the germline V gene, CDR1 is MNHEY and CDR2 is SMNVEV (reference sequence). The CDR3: CASSFASADTQYF. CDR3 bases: TGTGCCAGCAGTTTTGCTAGCGCAGATACGCAGTATTTT.

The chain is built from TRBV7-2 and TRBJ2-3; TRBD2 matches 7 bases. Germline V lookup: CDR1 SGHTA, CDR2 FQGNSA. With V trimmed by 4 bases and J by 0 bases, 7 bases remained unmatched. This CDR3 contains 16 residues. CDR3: CASSSSLAASTDTQYF. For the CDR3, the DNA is TGTGCCAGCAGCTCATCCCTAGCGGCTAGCACAGATACGCAGTATTTT.

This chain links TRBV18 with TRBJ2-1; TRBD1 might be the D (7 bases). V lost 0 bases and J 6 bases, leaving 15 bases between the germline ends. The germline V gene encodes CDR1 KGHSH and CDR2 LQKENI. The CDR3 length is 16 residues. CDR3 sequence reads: CASSPPRGRGVNEQFF. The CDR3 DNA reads TGTGCCAGCTCACCACCAAGAGGCAGGGGGGTCAATGAGCAGTTCTTC.

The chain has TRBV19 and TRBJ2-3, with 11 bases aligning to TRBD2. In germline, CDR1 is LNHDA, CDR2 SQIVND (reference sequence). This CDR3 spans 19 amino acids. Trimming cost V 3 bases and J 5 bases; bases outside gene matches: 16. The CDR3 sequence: CASSILPNPTSGNVDTQYF. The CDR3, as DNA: TGTGCCAGTAGTATCTTACCGAACCCGACTAGCGGGAATGTAGATACGCAGTATTTT.

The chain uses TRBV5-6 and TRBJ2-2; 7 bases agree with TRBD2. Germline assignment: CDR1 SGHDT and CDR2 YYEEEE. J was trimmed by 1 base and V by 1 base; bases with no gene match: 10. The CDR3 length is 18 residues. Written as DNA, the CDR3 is TGTGCCAGCAGCTTGAGCCAGGGACTAACCTTGAACACCGGGGAGCTGTTTTTT. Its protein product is CASSLSQGLTLNTGELFF.

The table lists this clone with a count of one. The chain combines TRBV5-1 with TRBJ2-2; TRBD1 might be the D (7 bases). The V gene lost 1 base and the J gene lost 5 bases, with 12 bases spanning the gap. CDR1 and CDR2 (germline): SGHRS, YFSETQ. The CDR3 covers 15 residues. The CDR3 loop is CASSLSQGRTGELFF. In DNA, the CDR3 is TGCGCCAGCAGCTTGTCACAGGGGAGGACCGGGGAGCTGTTTTTT.

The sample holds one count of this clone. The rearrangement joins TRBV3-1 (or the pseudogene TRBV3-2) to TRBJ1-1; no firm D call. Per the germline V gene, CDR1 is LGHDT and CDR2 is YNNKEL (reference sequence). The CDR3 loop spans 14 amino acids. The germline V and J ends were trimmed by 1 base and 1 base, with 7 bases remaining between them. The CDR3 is CASSQGYSNTEAFF. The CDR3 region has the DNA TGTGCCAGCAGCCAAGGGTACTCGAACACTGAAGCTTTCTTT.

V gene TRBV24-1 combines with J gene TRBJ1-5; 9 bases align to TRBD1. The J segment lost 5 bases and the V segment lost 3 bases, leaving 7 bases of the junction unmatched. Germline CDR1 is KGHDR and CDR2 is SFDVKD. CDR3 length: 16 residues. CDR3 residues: CATSDMDRGRDQPQHF. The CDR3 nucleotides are TGTGCCACCAGTGATATGGACAGGGGAAGAGATCAGCCCCAGCATTTT.

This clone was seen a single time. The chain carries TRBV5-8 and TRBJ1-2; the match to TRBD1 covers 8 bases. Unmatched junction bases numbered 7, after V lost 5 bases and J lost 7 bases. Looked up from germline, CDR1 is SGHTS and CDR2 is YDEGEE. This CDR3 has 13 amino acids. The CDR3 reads CASRLTGERGYTF. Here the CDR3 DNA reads TGTGCCAGCAGGCTGACAGGGGAACGTGGCTACACCTTC.

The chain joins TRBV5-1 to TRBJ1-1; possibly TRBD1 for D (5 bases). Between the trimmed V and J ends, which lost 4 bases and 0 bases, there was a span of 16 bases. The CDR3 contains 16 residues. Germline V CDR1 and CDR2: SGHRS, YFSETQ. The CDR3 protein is CASSLGAGGVNTEAFF. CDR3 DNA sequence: TGCGCCAGCAGCCTGGGAGCGGGGGGAGTGAACACTGAAGCTTTCTTT.

CDR3 nucleotide sequence: TGTGCCAGCAGCTTATTCCCGACCGGGGAGCTGTTTTTT. Translation gives CASSLFPTGELFF. The chain recombines TRBV11-2 with TRBJ2-2; D unresolved. Germline lookup yields CDR1 SGHAT and CDR2 FQNNGV. This CDR3 spans 13 amino acids. V lost 2 bases, J lost 5 bases, and 6 bases lay in between.